These T cell receptor beta chains were read from a single sample in a study of blood T cell repertoires in COVID-19. Some clones are missing from TCRdb's copy, which holds only in-frame ones; the method was immunoSEQ multiplex PCR. Of roughly 160,000 clones listed, 82% are singletons. Sequences were obtained from PBMCs or T cells enriched from blood (not recorded which). Receptors originate from a man between 60 and 75 years old who had recovered from COVID-19. Each CDR3 is given with its conserved first and last residue. A D gene is named only where the DNA matches it firmly. Clone size is not always given. Where it is, it says once, few, many or a class for expanded clones.

D gene	V gene	J gene	clone size	CDR3 protein	CDR3 DNA
.	TRBV9	TRBJ1-3	.	CASSGLAGTGNTIYF	TGTGCCAGCAGCGGACTAGCGGGGACTGGAAACACCATATATTTT
TRBD1	TRBV2	TRBJ2-2	once	CASGGDRGFIANTGELFF	TGTGCCAGCGGGGGGGACAGGGGGTTTATCGCGAACACCGGGGAGCTGTTTTTT
.	TRBV7-8	TRBJ1-5	.	CASSSGQHNQPQHF	TGTGCCAGCAGCTCCGGACAGCACAATCAGCCCCAGCATTTT
TRBD1	TRBV2	TRBJ1-3	.	CASRRGDRVPNTIYF	TGTGCCAGCAGGAGAGGGGACAGGGTTCCTAACACCATATATTTT
.	TRBV6-5	TRBJ1-2	.	CASSPGVYGYTF	TGTGCCAGCAGTCCAGGCGTTTATGGCTACACCTTC
.	TRBV7-3	TRBJ2-1	.	CASSSRGLQFF	TGTGCCAGCAGCTCGAGGGGGTTGCAGTTCTTC
.	TRBV7-9	TRBJ2-2	.	CASSLAGGGTGELFF	TGTGCCAGCAGCTTAGCGGGAGGAGGTACCGGGGAGCTGTTTTTT
TRBD1	TRBV12-3/TRBV12-4	TRBJ2-7	.	CASRSTGQGGKYF	TGTGCCAGCAGATCGACCGGACAGGGTGGGAAGTACTTC
.	TRBV18	TRBJ1-5	.	CASSEGHNQPQHF	TGTGCCAGCTCAGAGGGACATAATCAGCCCCAGCATTTT
.	TRBV3-1/TRBV3-2	TRBJ2-3	once	CASSQVPGVGTDTQYF	TGTGCCAGCAGCCAAGTTCCCGGGGTTGGGACAGATACGCAGTATTTT
.	TRBV3-1/TRBV3-2	TRBJ2-3	few	CASSPRTSTDTQYF	TGTGCCAGCAGCCCTCGGACTAGCACAGATACGCAGTATTTT
TRBD2	TRBV7-2	TRBJ2-1	.	CASSAGVSGGYNEQFF	TGTGCCAGCAGCGCCGGAGTTAGCGGGGGTTACAATGAGCAGTTCTTC
TRBD2	TRBV7-6	TRBJ2-2	once	CASSRHSRGVVGELFF	TGTGCCAGCAGCCGCCATTCGCGGGGGGTCGTCGGGGAGCTGTTTTTT
TRBD1	TRBV28	TRBJ1-2	.	CASRPSQGRRVYGYTF	TGTGCCAGCAGGCCGTCACAGGGGAGGAGGGTCTATGGCTACACCTTC
TRBD2	TRBV18	TRBJ2-3	.	CASSPPTSGRRVADTQYF	TGTGCCAGCTCACCACCAACTAGCGGGAGAAGGGTTGCAGATACGCAGTATTTT
TRBD1	TRBV7-2	TRBJ1-1	few	CASSLYAGGSTEAFF	TGTGCCAGCAGCTTATACGCAGGGGGGAGCACTGAAGCTTTCTTT
.	TRBV6-6	TRBJ2-2	.	CASSFFPPTGESVITGELFF	TGTGCCAGCAGCTTTTTCCCGCCGACAGGCGAGTCGGTAATCACCGGGGAGCTGTTTTTT
TRBD1	TRBV20-1	TRBJ1-5	.	CSASRTGGGNQPQHF	TGCAGTGCTAGTAGGACAGGGGGTGGCAATCAGCCCCAGCATTTT
.	TRBV7-2	TRBJ1-2	.	CASRLQGMGYGYTF	TGTGCCAGCAGATTACAGGGTATGGGGTATGGCTACACCTTC
.	TRBV3-1/TRBV3-2	TRBJ2-1	.	CASSQPSGAGGKNEQFF	TGTGCCAGCAGCCAACCAAGCGGGGCAGGGGGCAAAAATGAGCAGTTCTTC
TRBD1	TRBV28	TRBJ1-4	.	CASSWTGPANEKLFF	TGTGCCAGCAGTTGGACAGGGCCCGCCAATGAAAAACTGTTTTTT
.	TRBV10-3	TRBJ1-3	once	CAIMGGFSGNTIYF	TGTGCCATCATGGGGGGTTTCTCTGGAAACACCATATATTTT
.	TRBV11-1	TRBJ2-6	.	CASSDRTSGANVLTF	TGTGCCAGCAGCGATAGGACATCTGGGGCCAACGTCCTGACTTTC
TRBD2	TRBV29-1	TRBJ2-6	.	CSVDGGGGGANVLTF	TGCAGCGTTGATGGGGGGGGTGGGGGGGCCAACGTCCTGACTTTC
TRBD2	TRBV20-1	TRBJ2-5	.	CSASVGAGGPQQETQYF	TGCAGTGCTAGTGTCGGGGCGGGAGGGCCGCAACAAGAGACCCAGTACTTC
.	TRBV11-1	TRBJ2-7	.	CASTTRRDTTYEQYF	TGTGCCAGCACCACCCGACGGGACACGACCTACGAGCAGTACTTC
TRBD2	TRBV11-2	TRBJ2-7	once	CASRRLAATYEQYF	TGTGCCAGCAGGCGGCTAGCGGCCACTTACGAGCAGTACTTC
.	TRBV5-1	TRBJ2-7	few	CASSFSGYEQYF	TGCGCCAGCAGCTTCTCAGGATACGAGCAGTACTTC